This T cell receptor (beta chain) originates from a study of blood T cell repertoires in COVID-19. Whole-study context: Specimens from acute and convalescent COVID-19 originated in the United States, Italy and Spain. The cDNA or gDNA used as material had been derived from T cells, B-cell-depleted T cells, or PBMCs.

CDR3 length equals 15 residues. The V gene's germline CDR1 is LNHNV and CDR2 YYDKDF (reference sequence). V gave up 0 bases and J gave up 6 bases, with 14 bases separating them. Seattle-derived patients entered the study during active infection and were followed longitudinally. Per the original methods: The authors estimated nucleated cell counts from reference gene primer amplification. The assay was immunoSEQ multiplex PCR, and TCRdb's table has in-frame clones only and misses some. Clone size and V and J calls were adopted from that table, with D and trimming inferred from the DNA. The data show about 400,000 clones, 65% to 90% seen once.

This rearrangement joins TRBV15 to TRBJ1-2; no firm D call. The sequenced material came from peripheral blood. The sequence derives from a woman aged 55 to 70 with COVID-19, enrolled during active disease. As DNA, the CDR3 is TGTGCCACCAGCAGAGAGGGGTTCTCCGGGGATGGCTACACCTTC. Amino acid sequence: CATSREGFSGDGYTF.